The entry that follows covers one T cell receptor beta chain sequence. The data originate from a study of blood T cell repertoires in COVID-19. Method: immunoSEQ multiplex PCR; TCRdb's copy keeps in-frame clones and lacks some. The sample holds about 140,000 clones, 88% seen once. The source of this sequence is an older woman with acute or convalescent COVID-19. Sequencing used peripheral blood.

The CDR3 nucleotides are TGTGCCAGCAGCCAGATAGGACGACAGGTATTGGGTGTGGGATACACCTTC. Translating gives CASSQIGRQVLGVGYTF. The chain joins TRBV3-1 (or the pseudogene TRBV3-2) to TRBJ1-2; the D gene is possibly TRBD1 (6 bases). V dropped 3 bases and J dropped 11 bases, with 28 bases sitting between them. The germline gives CDR1 LGHDT, CDR2 YNNKEL (reference sequence). This CDR3 is built from 17 residues.